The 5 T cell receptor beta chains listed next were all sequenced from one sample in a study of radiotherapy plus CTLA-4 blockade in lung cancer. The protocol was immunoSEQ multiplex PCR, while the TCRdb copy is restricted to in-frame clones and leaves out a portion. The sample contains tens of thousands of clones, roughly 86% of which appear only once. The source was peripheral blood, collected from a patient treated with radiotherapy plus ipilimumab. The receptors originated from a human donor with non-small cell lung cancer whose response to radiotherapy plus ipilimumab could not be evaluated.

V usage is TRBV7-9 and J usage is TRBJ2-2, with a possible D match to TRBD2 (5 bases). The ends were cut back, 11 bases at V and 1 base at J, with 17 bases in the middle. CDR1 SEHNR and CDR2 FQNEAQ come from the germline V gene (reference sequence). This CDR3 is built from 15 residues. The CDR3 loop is CACPGSGRNTGELFF. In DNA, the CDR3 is TGTGCCTGCCCGGGGTCGGGCCGGAACACCGGGGAGCTGTTTTTT.

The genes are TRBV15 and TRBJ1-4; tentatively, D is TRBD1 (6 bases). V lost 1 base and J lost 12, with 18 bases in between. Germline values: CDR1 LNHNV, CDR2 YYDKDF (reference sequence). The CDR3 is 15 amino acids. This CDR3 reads CATSRGGGSSAQLFF. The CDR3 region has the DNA TGTGCCACCAGCAGAGGAGGGGGTAGCTCGGCGCAACTGTTTTTT.

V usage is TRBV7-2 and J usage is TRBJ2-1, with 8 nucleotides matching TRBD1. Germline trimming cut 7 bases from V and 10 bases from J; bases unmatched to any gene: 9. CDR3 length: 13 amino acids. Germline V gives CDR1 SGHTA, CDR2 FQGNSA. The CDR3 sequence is CASTRDRGDEQFF. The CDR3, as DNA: TGTGCCAGCACCCGAGACAGGGGAGACGAGCAGTTCTTC.

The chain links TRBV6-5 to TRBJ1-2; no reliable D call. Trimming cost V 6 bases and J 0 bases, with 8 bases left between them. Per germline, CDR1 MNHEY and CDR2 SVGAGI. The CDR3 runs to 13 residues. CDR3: CASRQNTNYGYTF. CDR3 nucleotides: TGTGCCAGCAGACAGAACACTAACTATGGCTACACCTTC.

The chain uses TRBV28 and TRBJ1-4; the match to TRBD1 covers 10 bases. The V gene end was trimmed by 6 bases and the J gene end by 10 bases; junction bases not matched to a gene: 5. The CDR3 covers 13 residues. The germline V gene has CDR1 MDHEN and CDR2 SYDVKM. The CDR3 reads CASSRGQGSKLFF. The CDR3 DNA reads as TGTGCCAGCAGCCGGGGACAGGGGTCAAAACTGTTTTTT.